This paragraph covers one T cell receptor (beta chain) sequence. Authors' analysis steps: The authors estimated nucleated cell counts from reference gene primer amplification. Profiling relied on immunoSEQ multiplex PCR, and the TCRdb table lists in-frame clones only, not all of them. The V and J calls and the clone size are those of that table, but D and trimming were determined from the DNA. This table has 350,000 to 450,000 clones, roughly 86% appearing once. Trimming left V 5 bases short and J 0 bases short, with 14 bases between. The CDR3 loop spans 15 amino acids. Germline loops: CDR1 MNHEY, CDR2 SVGAGI. The data were obtained in a study of blood T cell repertoires in COVID-19. In the study overall: Acute and convalescent COVID-19 specimens originated in the United States, Italy and Spain.

The sequence came from a man in his forties or fifties in a cohort exposed to, infected with or recovered from COVID-19 (not recorded which). The sample taken for sequencing was PBMCs or T cells enriched from blood (not recorded which). This sequence joins TRBV6-5 and TRBJ2-7, with D possibly being TRBD1 (6 bases). CDR3 protein: CASSPGQGNSYEQYF. Here the CDR3 DNA reads TGTGCCAGCAGTCCGGGACAAGGAAACTCCTACGAGCAGTACTTC.